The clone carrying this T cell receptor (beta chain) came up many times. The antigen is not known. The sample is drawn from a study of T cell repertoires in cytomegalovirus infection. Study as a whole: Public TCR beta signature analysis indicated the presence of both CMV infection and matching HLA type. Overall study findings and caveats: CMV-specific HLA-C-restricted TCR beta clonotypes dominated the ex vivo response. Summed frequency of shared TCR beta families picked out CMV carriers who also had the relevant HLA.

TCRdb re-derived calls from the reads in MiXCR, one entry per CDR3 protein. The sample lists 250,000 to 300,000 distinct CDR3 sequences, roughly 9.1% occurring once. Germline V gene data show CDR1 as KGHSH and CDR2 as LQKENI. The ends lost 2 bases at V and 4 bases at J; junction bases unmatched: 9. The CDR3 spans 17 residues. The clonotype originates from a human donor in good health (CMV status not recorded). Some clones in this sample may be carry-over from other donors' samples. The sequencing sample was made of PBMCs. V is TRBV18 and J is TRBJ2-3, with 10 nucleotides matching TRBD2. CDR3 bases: TGTGCCAGCTCACCATTGGGACTAGCGAGGCGGCCAGATACGCAGTATTTT. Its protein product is CASSPLGLARRPDTQYF.